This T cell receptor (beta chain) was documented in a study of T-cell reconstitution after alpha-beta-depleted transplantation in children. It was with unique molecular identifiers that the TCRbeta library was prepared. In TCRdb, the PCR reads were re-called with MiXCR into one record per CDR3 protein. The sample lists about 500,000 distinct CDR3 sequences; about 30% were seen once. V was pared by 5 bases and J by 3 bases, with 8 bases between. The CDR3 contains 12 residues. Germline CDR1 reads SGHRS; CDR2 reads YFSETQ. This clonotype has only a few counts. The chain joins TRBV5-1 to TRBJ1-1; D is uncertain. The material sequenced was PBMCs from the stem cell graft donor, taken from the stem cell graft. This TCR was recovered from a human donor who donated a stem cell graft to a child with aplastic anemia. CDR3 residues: CASREGDTEAFF. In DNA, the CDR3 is TGCGCCAGCAGAGAGGGTGACACTGAAGCTTTCTTT.